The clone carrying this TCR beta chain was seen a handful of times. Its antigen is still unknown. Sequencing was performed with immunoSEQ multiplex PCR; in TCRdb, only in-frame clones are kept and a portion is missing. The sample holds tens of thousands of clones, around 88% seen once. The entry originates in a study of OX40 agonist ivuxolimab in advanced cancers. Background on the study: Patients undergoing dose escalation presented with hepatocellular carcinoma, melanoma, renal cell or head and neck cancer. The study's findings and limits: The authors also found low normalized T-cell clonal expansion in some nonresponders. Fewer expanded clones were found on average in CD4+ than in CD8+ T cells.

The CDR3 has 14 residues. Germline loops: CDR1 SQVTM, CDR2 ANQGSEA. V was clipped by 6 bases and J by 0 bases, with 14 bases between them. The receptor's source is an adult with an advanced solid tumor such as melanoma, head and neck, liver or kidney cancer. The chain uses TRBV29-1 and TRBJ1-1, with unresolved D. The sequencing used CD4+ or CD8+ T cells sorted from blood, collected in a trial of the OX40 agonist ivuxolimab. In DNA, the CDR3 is TGCAGCGTCGAACTTATTTACATGAACACTGAAGCTTTCTTT. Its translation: CSVELIYMNTEAFF. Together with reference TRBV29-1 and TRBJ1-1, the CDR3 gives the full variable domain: SAVISQKPSRDICQRGTSLTIQCQVDSQVTMMFWYRQQPGQSLTLIATANQGSEATYESGFVIDKFPISRPNLTFSTLTVSNMSPEDSSIYLCSVELIYMNTEAFFGQGTRLTVV.